This TCR beta chain comes out of a study of T cells in localized non-small cell lung cancer. Study-wide results and limits: Only one tumor region was sequenced, so heterogeneity remains possible.

Some clones are missing from TCRdb's copy, which holds only in-frame ones; the method was immunoSEQ multiplex PCR. This table holds approximately 11,000 clones, roughly four fifths found once. Unmatched junction bases numbered 4, after V lost 4 bases and J lost 6 bases. CDR3 size: 13 residues. Germline V gives CDR1 SGHAT, CDR2 FQNNGV. Concerning this clone: Its target is unknown.

The chain carries TRBV11-2 and TRBJ1-2; TRBD1 agrees at 8 bases. The TCR was taken from a female donor aged 60 or older with stage II lung adenocarcinoma. This specimen consisted of peripheral blood mononuclear cells, obtained before any cancer treatment. The DNA of the CDR3 is TGTGCCAGCAGCTCAACAGGGGGTCATGGCTACACCTTC. Translated: CASSSTGGHGYTF.